This is a list of T cell receptor beta chains from one sample in a study of post-analysis software for immune sequencing data. Using its own MiXCR run on the PCR reads, TCRdb lists one record per CDR3 protein. The sample yields 700,000 to 800,000 distinct CDR3 sequences, roughly 27% seen once. Sequencing was performed on blood. Source of these receptors: a girl under 18 with multiple sclerosis. Each CDR3 is given with its conserved first and last residue. D genes are given only for firm matches.

v_call	j_call	d_call	cdr3_aa
TRBV4-3	NA	NA	CASSQKKSTEGETQYF
TRBV5-1	TRBJ2-5	NA	CASSTEADQETQYF
TRBV7-9	TRBJ1-1	NA	CASSPIGQREAFF
TRBV4-3	TRBJ2-7	TRBD1	CASSQLDRGKVEQYF
TRBV6-2/TRBV6-3	TRBJ2-1	NA	CASSRGPWGEQFF
TRBV27	TRBJ2-5	NA	CASSLSRGAAAQYF
TRBV6-2/TRBV6-3	TRBJ2-7	NA	CASSYGQRYEQYF
TRBV29-1	TRBJ1-1	NA	CSVEKGEPEAFF
TRBV7-9	TRBJ2-7	NA	CASSFGDLKTQCF
TRBV12-3/TRBV12-4	TRBJ1-1	NA	CASRSTGYTEAFF
TRBV13	TRBJ2-3	NA	CASSSDRNTDTQYF
TRBV28	TRBJ2-3	TRBD2	CASSFAGETTDTQYF
TRBV20-1	TRBJ1-1	NA	CSARVRAEAFF
TRBV4-1	TRBJ2-4	TRBD1	CASSQGDSLNKNIQYF
TRBV28	NA	NA	CASSFAGGRGPYEQYF
TRBV7-9	TRBJ1-2	TRBD1	CASSLDRRGQGNYTF
TRBV6-6	TRBJ1-1	NA	CAARDIQLGTEAFF
TRBV7-6	TRBJ2-3	TRBD1	CASTLGQGYQPSSTDTQYF
TRBV10-3	TRBJ1-6	NA	CAIHGGYNSPLHF
TRBV20-1	TRBJ2-7	NA	CSARTGSDYEQYF
TRBV7-9	TRBJ2-3	NA	CASAQGGDAQYF
TRBV28	TRBJ2-5	TRBD1	CASSPRTGRYWYQETQYF
TRBV7-2	TRBJ2-1	NA	CASRARVQGDEQFF
TRBV10-3	TRBJ1-6	NA	CAISEPPGGANYNSPLHF
TRBV7-9	TRBJ1-2	NA	CASSLIDSLDGYTF
TRBV5-1	TRBJ2-7	NA	CASSLAAGRSYEQYF
TRBV10-3	TRBJ2-1	TRBD2	CAISGRERQENEQFF
TRBV20-1	TRBJ2-3	NA	CSADGTLSASTDMQYF
TRBV27	TRBJ2-7	TRBD1	CASSIRDRDYEQYF
TRBV6-1	TRBJ2-1	TRBD2	CASSQRWGTSVKDEQFF
TRBV10-3	TRBJ2-5	NA	CAISGGRVWETQYF
TRBV5-1	TRBJ1-5	TRBD1	CASSLDRGSQPQHF
TRBV25-1	TRBJ1-2	TRBD1	CASSTDRTYGYTF
TRBV7-2	TRBJ2-1	TRBD1	CASSSGGQGENEQFF
TRBV7-2	TRBJ2-6	NA	CASSSKRALSGANVLTF
TRBV5-1	TRBJ2-1	NA	CASSLGGALGNEQFF
TRBV29-1	TRBJ2-7	NA	CSARTPSFYEQYF
TRBV7-2	TRBJ1-6	NA	CASSLARVGSPPHF
TRBV20-1	TRBJ2-7	TRBD1	CSAITTGQTSYEQYF
TRBV5-5	TRBJ2-7	TRBD2	CASSAGLAEGYEQYF
TRBV29-1	TRBJ1-4	NA	CNVAGTNEKLFF
TRBV6-6	TRBJ2-7	NA	CASRSQRSSYGQYF
TRBV7-2	TRBJ2-6	TRBD1	CASSPRDSPSGANVLTF